Shown below are 10 T cell receptor beta chains from a single sample sequenced in a study of blood T cell repertoires in COVID-19 (dated by TCRdb to 2020 to 2022). The library was made by the immunoSEQ multiplex PCR assay. TCRdb retrieved this table from immuneACCESS and kept in-frame rearrangements only. Not all clones are present; in checked studies, unresolved V genes account for under half, and no reason is known for the remainder. The sample data list approximately 240,000 clones, and 70% to 90% of these were observed just once. 3% of the sample lies in the top ten. Sequencing used peripheral blood. These receptors were collected from a woman aged 30 to 39 who had recovered from COVID-19.

V and J are TRBV7-9 and TRBJ1-1, with D perhaps matching TRBD1 (6 bases). V was cut by 5 bases and J by 3 bases, with 10 bases left in between. CDR1 SEHNR and CDR2 FQNEAQ come from the germline V gene (reference sequence). The length of the CDR3 is 13 residues. CDR3 nucleotides: TGTGCCAGCAGCATTAACAGGGACACTGAAGCTTTCTTT. It encodes CASSINRDTEAFF.

This clone turned up a few times. The chain combines TRBV3-1 (or the pseudogene TRBV3-2) with TRBJ2-7; 8 nucleotides align to TRBD2. This CDR3 has 16 amino acids. The germline gives CDR1 LGHDT, CDR2 YNNKEL (reference sequence). V gave up 0 bases and J gave up 2 bases; unmatched junction bases: 6. CDR3 residues: CASSQDSGGWAYEQYF. DNA for the CDR3: TGTGCCAGCAGCCAAGACAGCGGGGGATGGGCCTACGAGCAGTACTTC.

This clone was seen a single time. The CDR3 region has the DNA TGTGCCAGCAGTGAAAGTAGGACAGTAAACACTGAAGCTTTCTTT. Translated: CASSESRTVNTEAFF. This chain connects TRBV2 to TRBJ1-1; TRBD1 is a possible D gene (6 bases). CDR1 and CDR2 (germline): SNHLY, FYNNEI. Deletions cut 2 bases from V and 2 bases from J, with 12 bases between. This CDR3 has 15 amino acids.

The chain is built from TRBV3-1 (or the pseudogene TRBV3-2) and TRBJ2-7, with D possibly TRBD1 on 7 matching bases. Germline CDR1 is LGHDT and CDR2 is YNNKEL (reference sequence). The CDR3 extends over 14 amino acids. Trimming took off 4 bases at V and 4 bases at J, with 14 bases between the two ends. The CDR3 here is CASSPPGGLYEQYF. CDR3 nucleotides: TGTGCCAGCAGCCCACCAGGGGGACTTTACGAGCAGTACTTC.

The genes are TRBV5-5 and TRBJ2-5, with D perhaps matching TRBD1 (6 bases). The CDR3 loop spans 15 amino acids. CDR1 and CDR2 (germline): SGHKS, YYEKEE (reference sequence). Trimming removed 2 bases at V and 5 bases at J, with 16 bases between. In nucleotides, the CDR3 is TGTGCCAGCAGCTTTCTGGCAGGGGCCCCCGAGACCCAGTACTTC. Translated, it gives CASSFLAGAPETQYF.

The chain carries TRBV12-5 and TRBJ1-4; maybe TRBD1 (6 bases). The germline V and J ends were trimmed by 2 bases and 0 bases, with 10 bases remaining between them. Germline loops: CDR1 LGHNT, CDR2 FRNRAP. The CDR3 is made up of 16 amino acids. The CDR3 nucleotides read TGTGCTAGTGGTTTGACCTGGACAGCAACTAATGAAAAACTGTTTTTT. Its protein is CASGLTWTATNEKLFF.

The rearrangement uses TRBV25-1 and TRBJ2-7, with TRBD1 matching 7 bases. The CDR3 length is 15 residues. J lost 2 bases, V lost 3 bases, and 7 bases had no gene match. Germline V gene sequence: CDR1 MGHDK, CDR2 SYGVNS. CDR3 in DNA: TGTGCCAGCAGTGACCCCCACAGGGGAGCCTACGAGCAGTACTTC. This gives the protein CASSDPHRGAYEQYF.

The genes are TRBV12-3 or TRBV12-4 and TRBJ1-3; D is possibly TRBD1 (6 bases). There are 13 residues in the CDR3. Trimming took off 6 bases at V and 3 bases at J, with 9 bases between the two ends. The CDR3, as DNA: TGTGCCAGCAGAACAGGGAATGGAAACACCATATATTTT. Its translation is CASRTGNGNTIYF.

On this clone: One junction end disagrees with the germline gene, perhaps due to a read error. V is TRBV14 and J is TRBJ1-5, with D perhaps matching TRBD1 (6 bases). CDR1 is SGHDN, CDR2 FVKESK, per germline. This CDR3 comprises 14 residues. The CDR3 DNA is TGTGCCAGCAGTCAAGCAGGGGTCAATCAGCCCCAGCATTTT. This sequence encodes CASSQAGVNQPQHF.

The J gene is TRBJ2-2, the V gene TRBV5-1; 7 bases map to TRBD1. Trimming cost V 0 bases and J 6 bases; bases outside gene matches: 8. This CDR3 region has 16 residues. Looked up from germline, CDR1 is SGHRS and CDR2 is YFSETQ. The CDR3: CASSLGDRVTSGELFF. The CDR3 DNA reads as TGCGCCAGCAGCTTGGGAGACAGGGTAACGTCCGGGGAGCTGTTTTTT.